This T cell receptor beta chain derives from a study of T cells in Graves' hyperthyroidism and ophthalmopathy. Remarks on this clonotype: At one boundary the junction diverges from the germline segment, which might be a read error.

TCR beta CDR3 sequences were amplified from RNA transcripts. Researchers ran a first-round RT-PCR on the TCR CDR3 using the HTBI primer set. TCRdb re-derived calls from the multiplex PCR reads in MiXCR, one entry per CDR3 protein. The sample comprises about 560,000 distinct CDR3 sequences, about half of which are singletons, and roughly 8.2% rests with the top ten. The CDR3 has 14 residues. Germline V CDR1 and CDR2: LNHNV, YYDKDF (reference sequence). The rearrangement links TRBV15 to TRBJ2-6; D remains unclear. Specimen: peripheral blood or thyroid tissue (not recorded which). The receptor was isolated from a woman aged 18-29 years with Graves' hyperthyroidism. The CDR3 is CAASSRAGANVLTF. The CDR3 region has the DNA TGTGCCGCCAGCAGCCGTGCGGGGGCCAACGTCCTGACTTTC.